Listed here are 14 T cell receptor beta chains from one sample, sequenced in a study of T-cell memory formation after mild COVID-19. TCRdb reanalysed the 5' RACE reads using MiXCR and keeps one entry per CDR3 protein. The sample consists of 470,000 or so distinct CDR3 sequences, roughly 17% of them appearing once. The sample consisted of PBMCs or a T cell subset sorted from them (not recorded which). These receptors were taken from a man aged 18 to 29 who had mild COVID-19 (a few samples of this study predate the infection). Cell type and time point are not known.

The chain's CDR3 is CASRPTGGGFGYTF. For the CDR3, the DNA is TGTGCCAGCAGACCGACAGGGGGCGGGTTTGGCTACACCTTC. The V call is TRBV12-3 or TRBV12-4, the J call TRBJ1-2; 10 bases map to TRBD1. V dropped 6 bases and J dropped 7; count of bases not matched to a gene: 8. The CDR3 extends over 14 amino acids.

This clonotype was observed a few times. The chain employs TRBV11-2 and TRBJ2-6; D call uncertain. V was shortened by 1 base and J by 0 bases, with 7 bases between the two germline ends. Looked up from germline, CDR1 is SGHAT and CDR2 is FQNNGV. CDR3 size: 16 residues. The CDR3 DNA reads as TGTGCCAGCAGCTTAGTCCTCAACTCTGGGGCCAACGTCCTGACTTTC. It encodes CASSLVLNSGANVLTF.

This clonotype was seen a few times. V is TRBV27 and J is TRBJ2-7; 8 bases match TRBD2. From germline, CDR1 is MNHEY and CDR2 SMNVEV (reference sequence). The V and J ends lost 6 bases and 0 bases, in that order; junction bases with no gene match: 4. The CDR3 consists of 14 residues. Here the CDR3 DNA reads TGTGCCAGCAGGTCAGCGGGAGCCTCCTACGAGCAGTACGTC. Its translation: CASRSAGASYEQYV.

This clonotype occurred many times. The rearrangement joins TRBV24-1 to TRBJ2-1, with D maybe TRBD2 (5 bases). Germline assignment: CDR1 KGHDR and CDR2 SFDVKD. Trimming took 3 bases from V and 10 from J, leaving 9 bases between them. The CDR3 sequence is 12 residues long. The CDR3 loop reads CATSDLGGEQFF. The CDR3 DNA is TGTGCCACCAGTGATCTGGGCGGGGAGCAGTTCTTC.

This clonotype turned up a few times. The chain employs TRBV25-1 and TRBJ1-2; the D is unclear. Germline CDR1 and CDR2: MGHDK and SYGVNS. The V and J ends lost 10 bases and 4 bases respectively, with 13 bases between them. The CDR3 contains 12 residues. The CDR3 sequence is CATKRRFYGYTF. In nucleotides, the CDR3 is TGTGCCACCAAAAGAAGGTTCTATGGCTACACCTTC.

The chain links TRBV12-3 or TRBV12-4 to TRBJ1-5; no clear D gene. The CDR3 is 14 amino acids. The V and J ends lost 8 bases and 1 base respectively, with 12 bases between them. Written as DNA, the CDR3 is TGTGCCAGCGGAGTCGGCGCCAGCAATCAGCCCCAGCATTTT. This codes for CASGVGASNQPQHF.

This clonotype was detected a few times. V gene TRBV19 combines with J gene TRBJ2-7; D is unresolved. Germline V gene sequence: CDR1 LNHDA, CDR2 SQIVND (reference sequence). Trimming shortened V by 7 bases and J by 5 bases, and 15 bases separated the two germline ends. This CDR3 has 13 residues. CDR3 sequence: CASKTSGSHEQYF. The CDR3 DNA is TGTGCCAGTAAAACGTCCGGATCCCACGAGCAGTACTTC.

This clonotype was counted a few times. This chain links TRBV15 with TRBJ2-7, with D perhaps TRBD2 (5 bases). The CDR3 covers 14 residues. The germline CDR1 and CDR2 sequences are LNHNV and YYDKDF (reference sequence). V was pared by 0 bases and J by 1 base, with 7 bases between. In nucleotides, the CDR3 is TGTGCCACCAGCAGAGATAGCGTGTCCTACGAGCAGTACTTC. Translating gives CATSRDSVSYEQYF.

This chain connects TRBV5-1 to TRBJ2-7; D perhaps matches TRBD2 (7 bases). With 0 bases removed from V and 3 bases from J, the gap between germline ends came to 13 bases. The CDR3 loop spans 15 amino acids. Germline loops: CDR1 SGHRS, CDR2 YFSETQ. The CDR3 bases are TGCGCCAGCAGCTTGGTTGGGGAGGGGGTCTACGAGCAGTACTTC. Protein product: CASSLVGEGVYEQYF.

The rearrangement joins TRBV11-2 to TRBJ2-2; a possible D gene is TRBD2 (6 bases). CDR1 and CDR2 from the germline V gene are SGHAT and FQNNGV. The germline V and J ends were trimmed by 4 bases and 0 bases, with 15 bases remaining between them. CDR3 length equals 17 residues. CDR3 amino acids: CASSSIPGDPNTGELFF. In DNA, the CDR3 is TGTGCCAGCAGCTCGATCCCGGGGGACCCGAACACCGGGGAGCTGTTTTTT.

This sequence joins TRBV7-9 and TRBJ2-1, with a possible D match to TRBD2 (5 bases). The CDR3 spans 15 residues. Per germline, CDR1 SEHNR and CDR2 FQNEAQ (reference sequence). V lost 5 bases and J 4 bases, leaving 15 bases between the germline ends. The CDR3 nucleotides are TGTGCCAGCAGCCCTGATTTTGGGGAGTACAATGAGCAGTTCTTC. This sequence encodes CASSPDFGEYNEQFF.

V and J are TRBV27 and TRBJ1-1; the match to TRBD1 covers 7 bases. V shed 11 bases, J shed 1 base, and the junction held 10 bases outside the gene matches. The V gene's germline CDR1 is MNHEY and CDR2 SMNVEV (reference sequence). The CDR3 loop spans 14 amino acids. This CDR3 is CASMGQFSNTEAFF. The DNA for the CDR3 is TGTGCCTCAATGGGACAGTTCTCGAACACTGAAGCTTTCTTT.

This clonotype showed up just a few times. The chain combines TRBV4-3 with TRBJ1-2; D might be TRBD1 (5 bases). Germline V gene data show CDR1 as LGHNA and CDR2 as YSLEER. The CDR3 extends over 13 amino acids. Trimming shortened V by 4 bases and J by 5 bases, and 11 bases separated the two germline ends. The CDR3 reads CASSPGAGYGYTF. The DNA of the CDR3 is TGCGCCAGCAGCCCCGGGGCGGGTTATGGCTACACCTTC.

This clonotype was picked up a small number of times. V is TRBV6-6 and J is TRBJ2-4, with 7 bases identical to TRBD2. The V segment lost 5 bases and the J segment 9 bases; nucleotides outside the gene matches: 4. Looked up from germline, CDR1 is MNHNY and CDR2 is SVGAGI (reference sequence). The CDR3 extends over 12 amino acids. The CDR3 DNA follows: TGTGCCAGCAGTCGGGGGGTAGGCATTCAGTACTTC. It yields the protein CASSRGVGIQYF.